The next 2 T cell receptor beta chains were all read from a single sample in a study of cytomegalovirus exposure and HLA in healthy donors (dated by TCRdb to the late 2010s). The library relied on the immunoSEQ multiplex PCR assay. For the multiplex PCR, a mixture combining 60 forward primers for TCR Vbeta segments and 13 reverse primers for TCR Jbeta segments was used. Entries here come from immuneACCESS through TCRdb and include only in-frame sequences with V and J called. Some clones fail to appear in such tables; in the studies checked, an unresolved V gene covers under half of the shortfall, and the cause of the remainder is unknown. The sample table holds roughly 180,000 clones, of which just under 80% were seen once. The biggest ten clones account for approximately 1.3% of the sample. Sequencing input: PBMCs. The source is a man aged 25-40 years in good health and CMV-seronegative.

CDR3 in amino acids: CASGSRRDRRNEQFF. The CDR3 DNA sequence: TGTGCCAGCGGCTCTCGCCGGGACAGGAGGAATGAGCAGTTCTTC. The chain couples TRBV7-9 to TRBJ2-1, with 8 bases matching TRBD1. V lost 8 bases, J lost 7 bases, and 13 bases stayed unmatched. Germline V CDR1 and CDR2: SEHNR, FQNEAQ (reference sequence). This CDR3 has 15 amino acids.

As DNA, the CDR3 is TGTGCCAGCAGCTTAGCGCGGGGGAGTGAAGCTTTCTTT. It encodes CASSLARGSEAFF. The J gene is TRBJ1-1, the V gene TRBV7-8; a weak D match, TRBD1 (5 bases). The V gene's germline CDR1 is SGHVS and CDR2 FQNEAQ. Trimming removed 0 bases at V and 7 bases at J, with 9 bases between. The CDR3 consists of 13 residues.